This T cell receptor (beta chain) is drawn from a study of T cells in Graves' hyperthyroidism and ophthalmopathy (dated by TCRdb to between 2018 and 2020). Turning to the overall study: Peripheral blood samples were taken at the time of initial diagnosis, prior to any treatment. In about 6 Graves' hyperthyroidism patients, the study also compared T-cell repertoires from thyroid tissue with T-cell repertoires from blood. According to the paper, TCR Vbeta CDR3 sequencing was carried out on 135 peripheral blood samples, which came from fewer than 50 ophthalmopathy, around 74 hyperthyroidism and about 17 progressor patients. The 100 or so discovery patients were divided at random into training and test sets in a 7:3 ratio. Following sampling, methimazole starting at 30 mg daily was given to hyperthyroidism patients, and high-dose intravenous methylprednisolone was given to ophthalmopathy patients. Prospective prediction of ophthalmopathy was tested in an independent validation cohort of some 20 hyperthyroidism patients and approximately 17 patients who later progressed to ophthalmopathy. To identify TCR V-J signatures that set the groups apart, the researchers used a discovery cohort of more than 95 patients, made up of around 42 with Graves' ophthalmopathy and 55 to 65 with stable Graves' hyperthyroidism. Beyond this particular receptor, the publication reports: During validation, the model predicted progression to ophthalmopathy a median of approximately six months ahead of onset, with 60% to 71% sensitivity and 72% to 80% specificity. Sample size was not statistically predetermined, and investigators were not blinded to group allocation. A 13 V-J signature model separated ophthalmopathy from stable hyperthyroidism, with approximately 87% sensitivity and roughly 82% specificity in cross-validation and 80%/75% in testing. Blood samples also contained most of the expanded thyroid clonotypes (frequency above 0.001), which suggests that blood repertoires may reflect thyroid immune responses.

Stable Graves' hyperthyroidism was defined as no progression to ophthalmopathy during 18 months of follow-up. The hyperthyroidism patients were between 18 and 65 years old and newly diagnosed, with a disease duration of less than 2 months. Any patient with an uncontrolled infection, another autoimmune disease, pregnancy or lactation was excluded. Diagnoses relied on clinical symptoms, serum thyroxine and TRAb, thyroid ultrasound and orbital computed tomography. PBMCs were separated from 10 ml of fresh peripheral blood using Ficoll-Paque density gradient centrifugation. Total RNA was extracted with Trizol reagent, and quality was checked on an Agilent 2100 Bioanalyzer. The TCR beta CDR3 regions were amplified from the RNA transcripts. A first-round RT-PCR of the TCR CDR3 used the HTBI primer set with the Qiagen OneStep RT-PCR kit. A second multiplex PCR round built the libraries, followed by size selection and purification. The libraries were sequenced on an Illumina HiSeq2000 using paired-end 100 bp reads. In the paper's pipeline: SOAPnuke was used to process the raw data, removing reads that contained adapters or uncalled bases, had a mean Phred below 15, or lacked an exact match to the constant primer or identifier. COPE v1.2.5 was used to merge high-quality paired reads, and clonotypes were defined as unique nucleotide sequences. Clonotypes were aligned to IMGT TRBV, TRBD and TRBJ reference segments using MiTCR v1.1. The analysis included only V-J combinations with a frequency above 0.0001, which together covered around 99% of the repertoires. A TCS score was defined as the ratio of F50 (clonal expansion) to E x V (chaos), with BLOSUM62-based TCRdist applied between CDR3 peptides within each V-J. Welch's t-statistics and random forest reduced approximately 520 V-J features to roughly 13, which were used in a naive Bayes classifier (R e1071). The public reads were reprocessed in TCRdb via fastp at Q25 and MiXCR, keeping in-frame beta chains. Each CDR3 protein appears once, grouped with its most common genes and DNA. TCRdb's processing, not the authors' own work, is the source of the V and J calls. The sample yields around 690,000 distinct CDR3 sequences; 17% were counted once. Roughly 16% of the sample is held by the ten biggest clonotypes.

In its sample, this clonotype was seen a few times. Its antigen remains undetermined. Base-call qualities are not available, and no considerably larger clone is one nucleotide away. The CDR3 spans 15 residues, from the cysteine through the phenylalanine. Kept here is only the CDR3 DNA, which spans 45 bases and is read in frame from base 1. The CDR1 and CDR2 encoded by the germline V gene are SGHRS and YFSETQ. The junction carries 14 bases between V and J, which are trimmed by 5 bases and 0 bases respectively. The rearranged chain carries TRBV5-1 and TRBJ1-1; tentative D gene TRBD1, with 5 bases matching. The TCR comes from a man in his fifties or sixties with Graves' hyperthyroidism. The specimen sequenced was blood. The sequenced DNA: TGCGCCAGCAGTTCCGGATGGGGCTTGAACACTGAAGCTTTCTTT. It specifies CASSSGWGLNTEAFF.